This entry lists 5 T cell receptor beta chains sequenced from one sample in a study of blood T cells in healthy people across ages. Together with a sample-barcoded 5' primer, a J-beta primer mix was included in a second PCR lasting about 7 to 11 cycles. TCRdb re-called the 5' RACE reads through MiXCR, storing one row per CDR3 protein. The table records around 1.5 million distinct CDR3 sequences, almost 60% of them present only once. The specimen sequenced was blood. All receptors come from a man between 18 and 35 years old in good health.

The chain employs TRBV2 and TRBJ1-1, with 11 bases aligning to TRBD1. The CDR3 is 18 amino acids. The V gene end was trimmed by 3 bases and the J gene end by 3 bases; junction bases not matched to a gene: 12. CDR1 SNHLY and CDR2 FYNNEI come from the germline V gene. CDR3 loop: CASSDWGQGGRTDTEAFF. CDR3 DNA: TGTGCCAGCAGTGATTGGGGACAGGGGGGCCGGACGGACACTGAAGCTTTCTTT.

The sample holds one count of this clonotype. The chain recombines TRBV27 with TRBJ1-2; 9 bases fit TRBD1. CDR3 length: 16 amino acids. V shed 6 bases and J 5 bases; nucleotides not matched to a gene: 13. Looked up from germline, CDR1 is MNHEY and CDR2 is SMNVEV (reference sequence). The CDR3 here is CASRTHRGRLNYGYTF. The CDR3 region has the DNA TGTGCCAGCAGAACTCACAGGGGGCGCCTTAATTATGGCTACACCTTC.

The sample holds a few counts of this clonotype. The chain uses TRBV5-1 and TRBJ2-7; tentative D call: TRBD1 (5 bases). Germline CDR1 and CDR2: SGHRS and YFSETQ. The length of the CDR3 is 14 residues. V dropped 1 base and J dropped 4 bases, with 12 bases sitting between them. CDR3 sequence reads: CASSLLTVNYEQYF. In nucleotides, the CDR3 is TGCGCCAGCAGCTTGTTGACAGTGAATTACGAGCAGTACTTC.

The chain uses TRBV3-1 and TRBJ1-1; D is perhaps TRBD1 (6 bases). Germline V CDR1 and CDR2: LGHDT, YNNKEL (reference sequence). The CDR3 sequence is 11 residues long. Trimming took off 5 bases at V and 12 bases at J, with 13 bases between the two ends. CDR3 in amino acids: CASSGQLETFF. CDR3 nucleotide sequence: TGTGCCAGCAGCGGACAGCTTGAGACTTTCTTT.

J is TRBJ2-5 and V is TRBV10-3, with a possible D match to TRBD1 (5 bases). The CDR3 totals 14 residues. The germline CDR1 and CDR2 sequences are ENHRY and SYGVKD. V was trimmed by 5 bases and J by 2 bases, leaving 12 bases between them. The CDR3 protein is CAISTDRVQETQYF. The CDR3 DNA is TGTGCCATCAGTACCGACAGAGTTCAAGAGACCCAGTACTTC.